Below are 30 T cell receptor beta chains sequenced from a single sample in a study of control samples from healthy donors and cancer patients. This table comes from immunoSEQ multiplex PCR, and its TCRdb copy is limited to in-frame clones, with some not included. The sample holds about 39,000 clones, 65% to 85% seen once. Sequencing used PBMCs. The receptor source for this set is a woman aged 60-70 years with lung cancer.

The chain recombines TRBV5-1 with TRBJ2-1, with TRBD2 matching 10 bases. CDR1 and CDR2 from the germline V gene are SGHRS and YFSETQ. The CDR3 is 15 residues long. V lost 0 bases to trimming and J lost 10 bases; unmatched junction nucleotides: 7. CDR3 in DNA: TGCGCCAGCAGCTTGGCAAGCGGGGGGGTAAAGGAGCAGTTCTTC. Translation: CASSLASGGVKEQFF.

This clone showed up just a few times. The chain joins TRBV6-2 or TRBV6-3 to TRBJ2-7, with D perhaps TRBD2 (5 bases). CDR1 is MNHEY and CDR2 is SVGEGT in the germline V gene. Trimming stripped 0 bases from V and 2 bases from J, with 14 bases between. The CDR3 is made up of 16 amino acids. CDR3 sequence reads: CASSYSRSGLTYEQYF. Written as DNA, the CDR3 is TGTGCCAGCAGTTACTCGAGATCGGGATTAACCTACGAGCAGTACTTC.

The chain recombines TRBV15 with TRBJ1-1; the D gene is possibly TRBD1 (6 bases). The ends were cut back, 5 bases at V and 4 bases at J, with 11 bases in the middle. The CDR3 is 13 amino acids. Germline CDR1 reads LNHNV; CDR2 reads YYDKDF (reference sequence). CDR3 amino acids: CATSWGHSTEAFF. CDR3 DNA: TGTGCCACCAGCTGGGGGCACTCCACTGAAGCTTTCTTT.

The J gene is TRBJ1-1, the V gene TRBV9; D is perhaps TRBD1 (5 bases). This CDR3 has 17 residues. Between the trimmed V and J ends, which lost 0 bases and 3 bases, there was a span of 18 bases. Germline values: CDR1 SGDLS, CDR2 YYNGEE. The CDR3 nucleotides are TGTGCCAGCAGCGTAGCCCTTGGGAGGGGCGAGGACACTGAAGCTTTCTTT. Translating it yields CASSVALGRGEDTEAFF.

This CDR3 reads CASQTGVGYRPQHF. The CDR3 region has the DNA TGTGCCAGTCAAACTGGAGTGGGCTATCGACCCCAGCATTTT. The chain links TRBV19 to TRBJ1-5; D is unclear. Trimming left V 8 bases short and J 10 bases short, with 21 bases between. The germline V gene has CDR1 LNHDA and CDR2 SQIVND (reference sequence). This CDR3 has 14 amino acids.

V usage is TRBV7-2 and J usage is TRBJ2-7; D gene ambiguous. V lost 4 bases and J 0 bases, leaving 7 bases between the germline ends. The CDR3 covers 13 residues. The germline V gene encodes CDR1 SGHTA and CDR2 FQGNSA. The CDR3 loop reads CASSSRTSYEQYF. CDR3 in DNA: TGTGCCAGCAGCTCGCGAACCTCCTACGAGCAGTACTTC.

The CDR3 DNA sequence: TGTGCCAGCAGCTTCCCAGGCACCTTC. Its translation is CASSFPGTF. V is TRBV11-2 and J is TRBJ1-2; no firm D call. The V and J ends lost 3 bases and 13 bases respectively, with 6 bases between them. The CDR3 is 9 amino acids. Germline CDR1 and CDR2: SGHAT and FQNNGV.

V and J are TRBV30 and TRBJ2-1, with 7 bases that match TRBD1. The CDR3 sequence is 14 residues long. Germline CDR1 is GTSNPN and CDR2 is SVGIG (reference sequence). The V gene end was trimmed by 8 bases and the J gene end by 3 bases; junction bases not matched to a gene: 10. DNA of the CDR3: TGTGCCGGGAAGAACAGGGGAGTCTACAATGAGCAGTTCTTC. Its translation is CAGKNRGVYNEQFF.

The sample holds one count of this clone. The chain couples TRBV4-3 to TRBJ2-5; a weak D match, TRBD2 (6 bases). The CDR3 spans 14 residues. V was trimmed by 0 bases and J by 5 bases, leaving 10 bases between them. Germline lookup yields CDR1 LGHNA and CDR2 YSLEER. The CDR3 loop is CASSQERGWETQYF. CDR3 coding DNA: TGCGCCAGCAGCCAAGAGCGGGGTTGGGAGACCCAGTACTTC.

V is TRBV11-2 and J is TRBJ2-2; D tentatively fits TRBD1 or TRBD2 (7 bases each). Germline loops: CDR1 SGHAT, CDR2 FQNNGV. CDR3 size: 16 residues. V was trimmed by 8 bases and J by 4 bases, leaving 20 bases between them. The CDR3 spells CASVAPGGVRTGELFF. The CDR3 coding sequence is TGTGCCAGCGTCGCCCCAGGGGGGGTTCGCACCGGGGAGCTGTTTTTT.

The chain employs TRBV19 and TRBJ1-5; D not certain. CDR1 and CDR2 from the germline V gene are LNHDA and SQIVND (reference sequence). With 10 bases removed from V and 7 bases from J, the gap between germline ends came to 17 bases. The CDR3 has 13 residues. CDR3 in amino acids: CATSRQDGQPQHF. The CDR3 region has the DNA TGTGCCACCTCCCGGCAGGACGGGCAGCCCCAGCATTTT.

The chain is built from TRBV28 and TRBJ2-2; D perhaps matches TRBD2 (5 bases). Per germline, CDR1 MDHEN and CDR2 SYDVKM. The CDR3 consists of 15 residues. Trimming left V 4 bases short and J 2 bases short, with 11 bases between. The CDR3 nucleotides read TGTGCCAGCAGTTGGGGAGCACTCAACACCGGGGAGCTGTTTTTT. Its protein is CASSWGALNTGELFF.

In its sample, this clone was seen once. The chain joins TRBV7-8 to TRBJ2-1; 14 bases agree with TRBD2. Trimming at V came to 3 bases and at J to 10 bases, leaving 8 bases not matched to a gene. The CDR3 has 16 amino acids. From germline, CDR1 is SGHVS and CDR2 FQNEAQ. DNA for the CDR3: TGTGCCAGCAGCTTTGGGGGACTAGCGGGAGTAAGAGAGCAGTTCTTC. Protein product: CASSFGGLAGVREQFF.

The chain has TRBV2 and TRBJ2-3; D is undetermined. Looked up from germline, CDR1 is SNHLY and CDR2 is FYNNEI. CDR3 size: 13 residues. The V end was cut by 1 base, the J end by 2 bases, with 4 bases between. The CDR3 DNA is TGTGCCAGCAGTGAAGGGACCACAGATACGCAGTATTTT. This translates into CASSEGTTDTQYF.

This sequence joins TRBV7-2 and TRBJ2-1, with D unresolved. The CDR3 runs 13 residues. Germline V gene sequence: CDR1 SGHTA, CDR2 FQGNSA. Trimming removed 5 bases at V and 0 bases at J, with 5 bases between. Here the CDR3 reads CASSTSSYNEQFF. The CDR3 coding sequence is TGTGCCAGCAGCACGAGCTCCTACAATGAGCAGTTCTTC.

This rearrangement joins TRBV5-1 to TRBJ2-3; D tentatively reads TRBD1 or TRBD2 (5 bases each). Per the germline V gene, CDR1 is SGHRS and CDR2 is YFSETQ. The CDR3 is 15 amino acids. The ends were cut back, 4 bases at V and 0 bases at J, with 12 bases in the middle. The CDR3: CASSLSGTSTDTQYF. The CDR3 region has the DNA TGCGCCAGCAGCCTCTCTGGGACCAGCACAGATACGCAGTATTTT.

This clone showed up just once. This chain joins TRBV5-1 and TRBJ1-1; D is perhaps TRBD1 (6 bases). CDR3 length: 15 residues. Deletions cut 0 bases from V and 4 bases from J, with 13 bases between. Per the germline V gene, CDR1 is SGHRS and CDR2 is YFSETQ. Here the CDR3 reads CASSLVSGGVTEAFF. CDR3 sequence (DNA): TGCGCCAGCAGCTTGGTATCTGGGGGCGTCACTGAAGCTTTCTTT.

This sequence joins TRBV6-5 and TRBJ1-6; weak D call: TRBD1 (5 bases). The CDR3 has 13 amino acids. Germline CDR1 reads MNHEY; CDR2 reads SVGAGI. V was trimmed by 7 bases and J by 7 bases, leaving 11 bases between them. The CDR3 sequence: CASITGVNSPLHF. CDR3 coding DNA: TGTGCCAGCATTACAGGAGTAAATTCACCCCTCCACTTT.

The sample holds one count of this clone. The CDR3 loop reads CAINGDEDTQYF. DNA for the CDR3: TGTGCCATCAATGGGGATGAGGATACGCAGTATTTT. This rearrangement joins TRBV10-3 to TRBJ2-3; D gene uncertain. The CDR3 has 12 residues. Germline CDR1 ENHRY, CDR2 SYGVKD. V lost 7 bases and J lost 6, with 11 bases in between.

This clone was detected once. CDR3 DNA sequence: TGTGCCAGCAGCTTGGCGGGGATTATGAACACTGAAGCTTTCTTT. Its protein product is CASSLAGIMNTEAFF. The V gene is TRBV5-5, the J gene TRBJ1-1; D is uncertain. This CDR3 contains 15 residues. The V gene's germline CDR1 is SGHKS and CDR2 YYEKEE (reference sequence). V was clipped by 0 bases and J by 0 bases, with 9 bases between them.

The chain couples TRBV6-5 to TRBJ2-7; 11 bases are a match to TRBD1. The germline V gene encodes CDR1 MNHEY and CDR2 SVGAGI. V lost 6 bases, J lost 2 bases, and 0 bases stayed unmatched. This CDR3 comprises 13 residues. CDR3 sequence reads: CASRGQGAYEQYF. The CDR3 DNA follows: TGTGCCAGCAGGGGACAGGGGGCCTACGAGCAGTACTTC.

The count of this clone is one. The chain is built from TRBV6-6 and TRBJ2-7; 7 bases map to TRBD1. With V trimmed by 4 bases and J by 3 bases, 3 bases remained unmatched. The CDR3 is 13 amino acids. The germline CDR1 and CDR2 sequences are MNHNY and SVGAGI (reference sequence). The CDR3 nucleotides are TGTGCCAGCAGTTCAGGGGGATACTACGAGCAGTACTTC. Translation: CASSSGGYYEQYF.

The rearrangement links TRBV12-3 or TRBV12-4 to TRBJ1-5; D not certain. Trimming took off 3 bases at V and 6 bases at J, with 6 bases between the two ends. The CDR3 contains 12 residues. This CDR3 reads CASSFGIQPQHF. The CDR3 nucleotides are TGTGCCAGCAGTTTTGGGATTCAGCCCCAGCATTTT.

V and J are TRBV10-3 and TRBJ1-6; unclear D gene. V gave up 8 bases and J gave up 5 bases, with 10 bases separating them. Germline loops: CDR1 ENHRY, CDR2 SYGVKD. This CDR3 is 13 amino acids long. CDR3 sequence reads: CAIGRANNSPLHF. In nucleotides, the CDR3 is TGTGCCATCGGTAGGGCGAATAATTCACCCCTCCACTTT.

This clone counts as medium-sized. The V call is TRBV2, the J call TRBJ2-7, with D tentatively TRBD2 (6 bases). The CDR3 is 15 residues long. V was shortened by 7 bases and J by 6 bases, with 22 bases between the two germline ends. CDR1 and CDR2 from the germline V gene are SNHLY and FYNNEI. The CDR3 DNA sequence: TGTGCCAGCAAGGGGACTGGGCTAGTTTGGGGCGAGCAGTACTTC. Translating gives CASKGTGLVWGEQYF.

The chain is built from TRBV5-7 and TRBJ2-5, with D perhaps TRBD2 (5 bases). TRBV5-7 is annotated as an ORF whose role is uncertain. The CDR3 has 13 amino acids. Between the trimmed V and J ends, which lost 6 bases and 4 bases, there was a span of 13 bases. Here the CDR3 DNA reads TGTGCCAGCACCCACCCCCGGGGAGAGACCCAGTACTTC. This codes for CASTHPRGETQYF.

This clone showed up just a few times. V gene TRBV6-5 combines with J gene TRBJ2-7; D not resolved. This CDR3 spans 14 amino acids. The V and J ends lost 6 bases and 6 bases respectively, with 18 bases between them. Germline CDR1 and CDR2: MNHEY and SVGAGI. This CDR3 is CASRVSGSIIEQYF. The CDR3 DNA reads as TGTGCCAGCAGGGTGAGTGGGTCAATCATCGAGCAGTACTTC.

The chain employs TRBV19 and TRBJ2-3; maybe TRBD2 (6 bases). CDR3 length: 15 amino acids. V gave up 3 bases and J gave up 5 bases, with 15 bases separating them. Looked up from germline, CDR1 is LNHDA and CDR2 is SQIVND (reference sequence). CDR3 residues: CASSMWDSLKDTQYF. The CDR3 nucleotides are TGTGCCAGTAGTATGTGGGACTCCTTGAAAGATACGCAGTATTTT.

The CDR3, as DNA: TGTGCCAGCAGCTTAGGAGGCGGGGCATACGAGCAGTACTTC. Translation: CASSLGGGAYEQYF. V is TRBV7-2 and J is TRBJ2-7; perhaps TRBD2 as D (6 bases). CDR3 length: 14 amino acids. Germline CDR1 SGHTA, CDR2 FQGNSA. V lost 1 base to trimming and J lost 4 bases, with 11 bases between them.

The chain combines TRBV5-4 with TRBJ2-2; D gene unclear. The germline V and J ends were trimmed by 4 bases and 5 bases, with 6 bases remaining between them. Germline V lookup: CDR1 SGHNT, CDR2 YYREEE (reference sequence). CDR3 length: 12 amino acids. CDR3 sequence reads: CASSRGTGELFF. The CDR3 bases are TGTGCCAGCAGCCGTGGTACCGGGGAGCTGTTTTTT.